This TCR beta chain was found in a study of shared clonotypes between healthy human individuals. Clones were sequenced by immunoSEQ multiplex PCR, and TCRdb holds only the in-frame ones, with some missing. Among a few hundred thousand clones listed, around 87% were seen once. Germline CDR1 is MDHEN and CDR2 is SYDVKM. Trimming shortened V by 5 bases and J by 4 bases, and 11 bases separated the two germline ends. This CDR3 has 13 amino acids. The sequenced sample was memory CD8+ T cells sorted from blood. Subset defined: CD45RO+ cells pooled with CCR7-negative TemRA cells. The genes are TRBV28 and TRBJ1-2; TRBD1 might be the D (5 bases). The receptor comes from a man aged 18 to 29 in good health. The CDR3 is CASSTRGFYGYTF. The CDR3 DNA sequence: TGTGCCAGCAGTACGAGGGGCTTCTATGGCTACACCTTC.